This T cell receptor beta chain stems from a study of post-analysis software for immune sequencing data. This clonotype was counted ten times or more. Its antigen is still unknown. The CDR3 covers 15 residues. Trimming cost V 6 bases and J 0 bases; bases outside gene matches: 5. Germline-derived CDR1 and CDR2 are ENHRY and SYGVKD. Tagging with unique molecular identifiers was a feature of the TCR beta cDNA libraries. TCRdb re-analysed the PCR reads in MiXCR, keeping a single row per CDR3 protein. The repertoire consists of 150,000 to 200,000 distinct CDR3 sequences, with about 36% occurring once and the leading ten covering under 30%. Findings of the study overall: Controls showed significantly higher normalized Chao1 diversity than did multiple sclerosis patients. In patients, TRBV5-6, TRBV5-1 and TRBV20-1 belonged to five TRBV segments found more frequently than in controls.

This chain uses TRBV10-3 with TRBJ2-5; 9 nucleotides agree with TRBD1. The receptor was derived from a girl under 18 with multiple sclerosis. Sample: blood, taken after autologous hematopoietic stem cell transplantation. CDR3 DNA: TGTGCCATCAGCTTGGGACAGGGAAACCAAGAGACCCAGTACTTC. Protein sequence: CAISLGQGNQETQYF.